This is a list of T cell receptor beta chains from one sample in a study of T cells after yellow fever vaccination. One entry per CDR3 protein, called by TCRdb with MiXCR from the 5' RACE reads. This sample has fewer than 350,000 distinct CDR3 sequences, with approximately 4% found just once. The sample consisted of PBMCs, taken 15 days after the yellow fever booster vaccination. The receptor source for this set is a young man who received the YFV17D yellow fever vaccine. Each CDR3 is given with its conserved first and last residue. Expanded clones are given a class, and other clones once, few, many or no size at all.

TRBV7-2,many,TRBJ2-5,CASSRDRGRKETQYF
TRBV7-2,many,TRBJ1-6,CASSLVGYSPLHF
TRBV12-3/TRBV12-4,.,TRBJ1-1,CASSRGDPNTEAFF
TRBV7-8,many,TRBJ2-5,CASSPKRSSGKETQYF
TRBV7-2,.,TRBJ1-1,CASSSRRGAEAFF
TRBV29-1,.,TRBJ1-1,CSVEQPWNTEAFF
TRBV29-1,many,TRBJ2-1,CSVVRSSYNEQFF
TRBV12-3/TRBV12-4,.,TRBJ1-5,CASSPRTGVAQPQHF
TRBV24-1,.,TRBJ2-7,CANLPKDREVREQYF
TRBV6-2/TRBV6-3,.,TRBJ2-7,CASSKDRIQNEQYF
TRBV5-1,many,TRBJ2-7,CASSLRETYEQYF
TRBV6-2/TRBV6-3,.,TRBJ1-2,CASSYSMSGIYGYTF